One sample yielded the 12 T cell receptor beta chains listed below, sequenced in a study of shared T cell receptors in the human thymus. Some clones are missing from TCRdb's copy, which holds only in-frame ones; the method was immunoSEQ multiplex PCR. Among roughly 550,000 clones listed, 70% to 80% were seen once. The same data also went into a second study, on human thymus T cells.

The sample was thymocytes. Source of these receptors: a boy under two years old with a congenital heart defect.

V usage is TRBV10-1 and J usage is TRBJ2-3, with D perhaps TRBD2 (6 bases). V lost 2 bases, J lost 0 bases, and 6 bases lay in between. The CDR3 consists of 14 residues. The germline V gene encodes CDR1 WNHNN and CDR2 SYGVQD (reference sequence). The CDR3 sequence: CASSERGSTDTQYF. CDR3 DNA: TGCGCCAGCAGTGAGCGGGGGAGCACAGATACGCAGTATTTT.

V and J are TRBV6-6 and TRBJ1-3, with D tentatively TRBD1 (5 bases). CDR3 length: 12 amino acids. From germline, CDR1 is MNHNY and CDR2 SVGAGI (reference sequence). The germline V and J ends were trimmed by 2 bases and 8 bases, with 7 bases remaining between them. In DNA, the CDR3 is TGTGCCAGCAGTTACCCGGGGGACACCATATATTTT. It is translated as CASSYPGDTIYF.

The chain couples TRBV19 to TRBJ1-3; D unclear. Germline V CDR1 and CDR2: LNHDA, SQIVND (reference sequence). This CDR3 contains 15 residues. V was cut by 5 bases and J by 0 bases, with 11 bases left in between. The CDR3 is CASSFLVSSGNTIYF. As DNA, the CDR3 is TGTGCCAGTAGTTTTCTAGTGAGCTCTGGAAACACCATATATTTT.

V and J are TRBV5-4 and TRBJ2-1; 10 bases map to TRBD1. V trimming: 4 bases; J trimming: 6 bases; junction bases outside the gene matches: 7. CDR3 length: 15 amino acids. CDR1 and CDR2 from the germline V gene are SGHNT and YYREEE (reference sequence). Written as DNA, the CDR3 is TGTGCCAGCAGCCTTCGGGACAGGGGAACCAATGAGCAGTTCTTC. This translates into CASSLRDRGTNEQFF.

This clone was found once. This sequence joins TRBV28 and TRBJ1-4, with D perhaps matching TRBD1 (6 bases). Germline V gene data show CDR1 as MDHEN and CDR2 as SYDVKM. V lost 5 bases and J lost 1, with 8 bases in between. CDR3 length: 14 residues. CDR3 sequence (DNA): TGTGCCAGCAGTCGAGGGGGAACTAATGAAAAACTGTTTTTT. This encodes CASSRGGTNEKLFF.

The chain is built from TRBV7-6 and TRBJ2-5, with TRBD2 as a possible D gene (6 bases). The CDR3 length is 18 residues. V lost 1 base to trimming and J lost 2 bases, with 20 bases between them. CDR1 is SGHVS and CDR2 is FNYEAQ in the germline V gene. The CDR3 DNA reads TGTGCCAGCAGCTTAGATGGGGGGTTTATACGGGATCAAGAGACCCAGTACTTC. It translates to CASSLDGGFIRDQETQYF.

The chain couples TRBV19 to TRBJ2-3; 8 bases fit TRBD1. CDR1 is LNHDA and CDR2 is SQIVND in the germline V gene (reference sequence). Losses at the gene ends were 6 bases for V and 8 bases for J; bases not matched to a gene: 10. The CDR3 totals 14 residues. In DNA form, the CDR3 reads TGTGCCAGTAGCTCTGGACAGGGTCGGGGTACGCAGTATTTT. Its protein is CASSSGQGRGTQYF.

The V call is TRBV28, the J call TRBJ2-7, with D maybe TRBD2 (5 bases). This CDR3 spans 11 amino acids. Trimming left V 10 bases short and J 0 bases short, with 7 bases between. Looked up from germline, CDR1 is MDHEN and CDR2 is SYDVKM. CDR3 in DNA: TGTGCCACCCGGGGCTCCTACGAGCAGTACTTC. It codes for CATRGSYEQYF.

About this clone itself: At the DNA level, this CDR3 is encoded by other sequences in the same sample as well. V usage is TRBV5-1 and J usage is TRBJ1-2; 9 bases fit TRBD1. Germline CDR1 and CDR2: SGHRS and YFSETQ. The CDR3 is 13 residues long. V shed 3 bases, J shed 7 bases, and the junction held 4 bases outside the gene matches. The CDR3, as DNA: TGCGCCAGCAGCTCGGGACAGGGACGTGGCTACACCTTC. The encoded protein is CASSSGQGRGYTF. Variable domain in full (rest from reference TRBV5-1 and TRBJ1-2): KAGVTQTPRYLIKTRGQQVTLSCSPISGHRSVSWYQQTPGQGLQFLFEYFSETQRNKGNFPGRFSGRQFSNSRSEMNVSTLELGDSALYLCASSSGQGRGYTFGSGTRLTVV.

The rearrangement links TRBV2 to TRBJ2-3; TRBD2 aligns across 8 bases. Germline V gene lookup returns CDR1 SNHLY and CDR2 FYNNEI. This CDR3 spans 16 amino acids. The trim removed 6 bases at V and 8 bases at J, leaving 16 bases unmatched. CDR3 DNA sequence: TGTGCCAGCAGGGGCGGACTAGCAGACTCAAAAAGTACGCAGTATTTT. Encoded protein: CASRGGLADSKSTQYF.

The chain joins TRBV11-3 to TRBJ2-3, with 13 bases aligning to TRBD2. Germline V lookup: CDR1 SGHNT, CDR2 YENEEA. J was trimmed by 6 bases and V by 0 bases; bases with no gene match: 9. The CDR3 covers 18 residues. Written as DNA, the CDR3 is TGTGCCAGCAGCTTAGATAAGAGACTAGCGGGAGGCGGGGATACGCAGTATTTT. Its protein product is CASSLDKRLAGGGDTQYF.

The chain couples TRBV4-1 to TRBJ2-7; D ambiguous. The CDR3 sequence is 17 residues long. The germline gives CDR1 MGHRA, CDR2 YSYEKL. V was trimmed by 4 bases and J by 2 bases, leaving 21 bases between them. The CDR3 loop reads CASSRKYPLVEPYEQYF. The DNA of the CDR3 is TGCGCCAGCAGCCGCAAGTACCCGCTTGTGGAGCCCTACGAGCAGTACTTC.